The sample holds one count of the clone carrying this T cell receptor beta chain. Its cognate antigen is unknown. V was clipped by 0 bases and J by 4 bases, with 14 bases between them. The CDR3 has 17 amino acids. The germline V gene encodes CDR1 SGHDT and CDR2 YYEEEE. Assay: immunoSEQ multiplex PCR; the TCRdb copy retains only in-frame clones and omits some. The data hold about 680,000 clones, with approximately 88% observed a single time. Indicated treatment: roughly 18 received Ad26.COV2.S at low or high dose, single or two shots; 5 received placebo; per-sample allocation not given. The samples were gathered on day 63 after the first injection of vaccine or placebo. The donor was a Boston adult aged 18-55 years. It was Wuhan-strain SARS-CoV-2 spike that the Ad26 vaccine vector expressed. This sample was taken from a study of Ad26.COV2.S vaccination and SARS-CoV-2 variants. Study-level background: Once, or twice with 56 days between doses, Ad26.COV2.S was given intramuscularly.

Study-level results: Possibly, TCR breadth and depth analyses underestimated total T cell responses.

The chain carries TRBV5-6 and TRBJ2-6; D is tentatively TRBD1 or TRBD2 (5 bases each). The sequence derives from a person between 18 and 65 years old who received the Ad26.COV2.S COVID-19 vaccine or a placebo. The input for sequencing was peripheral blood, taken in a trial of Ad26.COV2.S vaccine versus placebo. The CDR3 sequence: CASSLEGTTLGANVLTF. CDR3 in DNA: TGTGCCAGCAGCTTGGAAGGGACCACTCTCGGGGCCAACGTCCTGACTTTC.